Shown below are 21 T cell receptor beta chains from a single sample sequenced in a study of CD8 T cells in ankylosing spondylitis. TCRdb passed the 5' RACE reads through MiXCR, listing each CDR3 protein once. The table includes some 130,000 distinct CDR3 sequences, about an eighth detected once. Sequenced material: blood, either unsorted or a sorted T cell fraction (not recorded which). Source of these receptors: a female donor with ankylosing spondylitis or in good health (not recorded which).

This clonotype was seen repeatedly, ten times or more. Written as DNA, the CDR3 is TGTGCCAGCAGCCCCTCTAGCGGGCTCACAGATACGCAGTATTTT. Translated: CASSPSSGLTDTQYF. V is TRBV12-3 or TRBV12-4 and J is TRBJ2-3; 8 positions agree with TRBD2. This CDR3 has 15 residues. Germline trimming cut 6 bases from V and 2 bases from J; bases unmatched to any gene: 7.

This chain joins TRBV6-1 and TRBJ1-1, with D possibly matching TRBD1 (5 bases). Trimming shortened V by 2 bases and J by 5 bases, and 15 bases separated the two germline ends. Looked up from germline, CDR1 is MNHNS and CDR2 is SASEGT. CDR3 size: 15 residues. In DNA form, the CDR3 reads TGTGCCAGCAGTGAACCGACCGGCGGGGGGACTGAAGCTTTCTTT. Protein product: CASSEPTGGGTEAFF.

The table lists this clonotype with many counts. The V call is TRBV11-2, the J call TRBJ2-1; no firm D call. Trimming removed 5 bases at V and 9 bases at J, with 11 bases between. The CDR3 runs to 12 residues. Germline loops: CDR1 SGHAT, CDR2 FQNNGV. CDR3 nucleotides: TGTGCCAGCAGCCTTGGGTCGAGTGAGCAGTTCTTC. Translation gives CASSLGSSEQFF.

This clonotype was seen repeatedly, ten times or more. The V call is TRBV6-1, the J call TRBJ1-5; no firm D call. CDR1 is MNHNS, CDR2 SASEGT, per germline. The CDR3 loop spans 15 amino acids. The V gene lost 8 bases and the J gene lost 4 bases, with 18 bases spanning the gap. This CDR3 is CASGPTSRQNQPQHF. CDR3 coding DNA: TGTGCCAGCGGACCGACCTCCCGCCAGAATCAGCCCCAGCATTTT.

The sample holds one count of this clonotype. The CDR3 sequence: CASSTAGGTYNEQFF. The CDR3 DNA reads as TGTGCCAGCAGTACCGCGGGAGGTACTTACAATGAGCAGTTCTTC. The chain employs TRBV2 and TRBJ2-1, with TRBD2 identical over 8 bases. The CDR3 spans 15 residues. The V gene's germline CDR1 is SNHLY and CDR2 FYNNEI. J gave up 4 bases and V 5 bases, and 7 bases lay outside the gene matches.

As regards this clonotype: Being one base from a much bigger clone, this may be a read error. The rearrangement links TRBV20-1 to TRBJ2-3; TRBD2 matches 8 bases. CDR1 is DFQATT and CDR2 is SNEGSKA in the germline V gene (reference sequence). The CDR3 runs to 14 residues. CDR3: CSAAGGGITDMQYF. The DNA of the CDR3 is TGCAGTGCGGCCGGGGGGGGAATCACAGATATGCAGTATTTT.

There are many counts of this clonotype. This chain connects TRBV27 to TRBJ2-2, with D perhaps TRBD1 (6 bases). CDR1 is MNHEY and CDR2 is SMNVEV in the germline V gene (reference sequence). V was trimmed by 6 bases and J by 5 bases, leaving 16 bases between them. The CDR3 loop spans 15 amino acids. The CDR3 sequence is CASSIKGGFTGELFF. In DNA, the CDR3 is TGTGCCAGCAGCATCAAAGGGGGTTTTACCGGGGAGCTGTTTTTT.

The chain carries TRBV4-1 and TRBJ1-5, with 7 bases identical to TRBD1. CDR3 length equals 14 residues. Germline assignment: CDR1 MGHRA and CDR2 YSYEKL. J gave up 7 bases and V 4 bases, and 7 bases lay outside the gene matches. The CDR3 loop reads CASSPTGRGQPQHF. The CDR3 DNA reads as TGCGCCAGCAGCCCGACAGGGAGGGGGCAGCCCCAGCATTTT.

The rearrangement links TRBV19 to TRBJ2-7; D is perhaps TRBD1 or TRBD2 (5 bases each). The CDR3 contains 13 residues. Germline V CDR1 and CDR2: LNHDA, SQIVND (reference sequence). V was pared by 8 bases and J by 2 bases, with 13 bases between. The CDR3, as DNA: TGTGCCAGTGAACGGGACGGGGCCTACGAGCAGTACTTC. The encoded protein is CASERDGAYEQYF. The variable domain in full, completed from reference TRBV19 and TRBJ2-7, reads DGGITQSPKYLFRKEGQNVTLSCEQNLNHDAMYWYRQDPGQGLRLIYYSQIVNDFQKGDIAEGYSVSREKKESFPLTVTSAQKNPTAFYLCASERDGAYEQYFGPGTRLTVT.

The chain joins TRBV5-1 to TRBJ2-5, with a weak D call TRBD2 (6 bases). Trimming stripped 4 bases from V and 1 base from J, with 8 bases between. This CDR3 is built from 13 residues. Germline CDR1 SGHRS, CDR2 YFSETQ. CDR3 sequence reads: CASSTGVQETQYF. The CDR3 DNA follows: TGCGCCAGCAGCACGGGGGTCCAAGAGACCCAGTACTTC.

This clonotype was detected many times. The chain is built from TRBV5-6 and TRBJ2-5, with 8 bases matching TRBD1. Losses at the gene ends were 4 bases for V and 4 bases for J; bases not matched to a gene: 3. Germline CDR1 SGHDT, CDR2 YYEEEE. The CDR3 has 13 amino acids. CDR3 loop: CASSRDRIETQYF. The DNA of the CDR3 is TGTGCCAGCAGCAGGGACAGGATAGAGACCCAGTACTTC.

This clonotype was counted at least ten times. This chain connects TRBV21-1 to TRBJ2-2; the D call in the table, TRBD1, was not verified against the DNA. TRBV21-1 corresponds to a pseudogene. There are 17 residues in the CDR3. The CDR3 nucleotides are TGTGCCAGTCAAAAAGTTTTGGGGACAGATAACACCGGGGAGCTGTTTTTT. This gives the protein CASQKVLGTDNTGELFF.

The sample holds many counts of this clonotype. This chain's CDR3 is CASTLGGSGSTDTQYF. CDR3 nucleotides: TGCGCCAGCACCCTAGGGGGTAGCGGGAGCACAGATACGCAGTATTTT. The chain is built from TRBV4-1 and TRBJ2-3; weak D call: TRBD2 (7 bases). V was pared by 7 bases and J by 0 bases, with 17 bases between. The CDR3 runs to 16 residues. Per germline, CDR1 MGHRA and CDR2 YSYEKL.

Note on this clonotype: Being one base from a much bigger clone, this may be a read error. The V call is TRBV3-1, the J call TRBJ2-1; a weak D match, TRBD2 (7 bases). CDR3 length equals 16 residues. The germline V gene encodes CDR1 LGHDT and CDR2 YNNKEL (reference sequence). The chain's CDR3 is CASSHRGGHSYNEQLF. The CDR3 DNA reads as TGTGCCAGCAGCCACCGCGGGGGCCACTCCTACAATGAGCAGCTCTTC.

This clonotype was recorded many times. V and J are TRBV14 and TRBJ2-7; D may match TRBD1 or TRBD2 (6 bases each). This CDR3 comprises 14 residues. Trimming cost V 0 bases and J 2 bases, with 8 bases left between them. Germline values: CDR1 SGHDN, CDR2 FVKESK. CDR3 amino acids: CASSQERGPYEQYF. CDR3 DNA sequence: TGTGCCAGCAGCCAAGAACGGGGGCCCTACGAGCAGTACTTC.

Ten or more counts support this clonotype. This chain's CDR3 is CASSLTGSGNTIYF. The CDR3 DNA is TGCGCCAGCAGCTTGACAGGGTCTGGAAACACCATATATTTT. The chain recombines TRBV5-1 with TRBJ1-3; D possibly corresponds to TRBD1 (6 bases). The germline gives CDR1 SGHRS, CDR2 YFSETQ. The ends were cut back, 1 base at V and 1 base at J, with 6 bases in the middle. This CDR3 is 14 amino acids long.

Many counts were recorded for this clonotype. The chain combines TRBV9 with TRBJ2-7, with 12 bases that match TRBD2. CDR1 is SGDLS, CDR2 YYNGEE, per germline. The CDR3 consists of 16 residues. Trimming took 3 bases from V and 7 from J; bases not matched to a gene: 11. The chain's CDR3 is CASSAEGLAGTREQYF. The CDR3 DNA follows: TGTGCCAGCAGCGCCGAAGGACTAGCGGGGACAAGAGAGCAGTACTTC.

In this sample, this clonotype turned up many times. Written as DNA, the CDR3 is TGTGCCAGCACCCTCGGACAGGGGGCTTACTACGAGCAGTACTTC. Translation gives CASTLGQGAYYEQYF. The chain employs TRBV7-9 and TRBJ2-7, with TRBD1 identical over 11 bases. Unmatched junction bases numbered 8, after V lost 7 bases and J lost 3 bases. Looked up from germline, CDR1 is SEHNR and CDR2 is FQNEAQ (reference sequence). The CDR3 consists of 15 residues. Drawing the rest from reference TRBV7-9 and TRBJ2-7, the complete variable domain is DTGVSQNPRHKITKRGQNVTFRCDPISEHNRLYWYRQTLGQGPEFLTYFQNEAQLEKSRLLSDRFSAERPKGSFSTLEIQRTEQGDSAMYLCASTLGQGAYYEQYFGPGTRLTVT.

This clonotype came up a few times. The chain links TRBV7-7 to TRBJ2-1; weak D call: TRBD1 (6 bases). In germline, CDR1 is SSHAT, CDR2 FNYEAQ (reference sequence). The germline V and J ends were trimmed by 2 bases and 7 bases, with 18 bases remaining between them. The CDR3 is made up of 16 amino acids. CDR3 residues: CASSLWGRGGLNEQFF. The CDR3 bases are TGTGCCAGCAGCTTATGGGGCAGGGGCGGGTTGAATGAGCAGTTCTTC. The full variable domain, with the rest looked up from reference TRBV7-7 and TRBJ2-1, is GAGVSQSPRYKVTKRGQDVTLRCDPISSHATLYWYQQALGQGPEFLTYFNYEAQPDKSGLPSDRFSAERPEGSISTLTIQRTEQRDSAMYRCASSLWGRGGLNEQFFGPGTRLTVL.

This clonotype was seen at least ten times. The gene calls are TRBV4-2 and TRBJ2-1; 10 nucleotides match TRBD2. CDR3 length: 18 amino acids. V trimming: 1 base; J trimming: 3 bases; junction bases outside the gene matches: 9. CDR1 is LGHNA, CDR2 YNFKEQ, per germline. Here the CDR3 reads CASSQGVVAGGLYNEQFF. The DNA for the CDR3 is TGTGCCAGCAGCCAAGGTGTCGTAGCGGGAGGACTCTACAATGAGCAGTTCTTC.

This clonotype has a count of ten or more. CDR3 in amino acids: CSARVPGQRYNSPLHF. DNA of the CDR3: TGCAGTGCTAGAGTTCCCGGACAACGCTATAATTCACCCCTCCACTTT. The chain recombines TRBV20-1 with TRBJ1-6, with a weak D call TRBD1 (5 bases). There are 16 residues in the CDR3. V lost 1 base to trimming and J lost 3 bases, with 13 bases between them. Germline V gives CDR1 DFQATT, CDR2 SNEGSKA (reference sequence).